This TCR beta chain stems from a study of T cells after yellow fever vaccination. In making TCR cDNA, 5'RACE template switching added a universal primer site and UMIs to it. TCRdb re-derived calls from the 5' RACE reads in MiXCR, one entry per CDR3 protein. The profile shows 300,000 to 450,000 distinct CDR3 sequences, about 7.8% of them singletons. V dropped 6 bases and J dropped 5; count of bases not matched to a gene: 6. The CDR3 spans 13 residues. This clonotype appeared a few times. The sequencing used PBMCs, collected around 45 days after the first yellow fever vaccination. The chain couples TRBV12-3 or TRBV12-4 to TRBJ2-5; 7 bases are shared with TRBD1. The receptor comes from a man between 18 and 29 years old who received the YFV17D yellow fever vaccine. The CDR3 protein is CASRVTGFETQYF. CDR3 in DNA: TGTGCCAGCAGAGTGACAGGGTTTGAGACCCAGTACTTC.